The clone carrying this TCR beta chain is a singleton in its sample. Its matching antigen is unknown. V shed 6 bases, J shed 0 bases, and the junction held 6 bases outside the gene matches. Germline assignment: CDR1 ENHRY and CDR2 SYGVKD. The CDR3 totals 17 residues. Profiled with immunoSEQ multiplex PCR; TCRdb holds only in-frame clones, not every one. The data contain around 78,000 clones, approximately 85% of them singletons. Collection occurred without any documented infections or immune events in donors. This sample is drawn from a study of identifying expanded T cells in peripheral blood. General observations from the study: Technical replicates showed around 1.2 changed clones; roughly two weeks 15 to 20; four weeks 19.

The chain has TRBV10-3 and TRBJ2-6; 9 bases are shared with TRBD1. Sequencing was done on a sample of blood. This sequence was found in a person aged 18-70 years in good health. CDR3 amino acids: CAIRRDRVVSGANVLTF. The CDR3 nucleotides are TGTGCCATCAGGAGGGACAGGGTTGTCTCTGGGGCCAACGTCCTGACTTTC.